The clone carrying this TCR beta chain occurred many times. What it binds is not known. Germline CDR1 is SGHRS and CDR2 is YFSETQ. V was clipped by 3 bases and J by 5 bases, with 10 bases between them. CDR3 length equals 13 residues. TCRbeta library preparation incorporated unique molecular identifiers. TCRdb reprocessed the PCR reads with MiXCR, giving one entry per CDR3 protein. The sample holds around 500,000 distinct CDR3 sequences, 20% to 25% seen once. This specimen belongs to a study of T-cell reconstitution after alpha-beta-depleted transplantation in children. Findings of the study overall: Diversity of TCRbeta at day 60 was high in some patients, arising from surviving recipient T cells and thymic progenitors.

Sample: PBMCs, mostly from graft donor cells, taken 360 days after TCRalphabeta/CD19-depleted stem cell transplant. This receptor was obtained from a boy under two years old who had a stem cell transplant for acute myeloid leukemia, so the T cells may come from the graft donor. This chain uses TRBV5-1 with TRBJ2-3, with D maybe TRBD2 (5 bases). CDR3 DNA: TGCGCCAGCAGCTCCTTACTAGGAGATACGCAGTATTTT. It encodes CASSSLLGDTQYF.